This TCR beta chain was captured by sequencing in a study of blood T cell repertoires in COVID-19 (TCRdb year 2020). A note on the overall study: Samples from collaborators originated in the United States, Italy and Spain and spanned both the acute and convalescent phases of COVID-19. The repertoires were released in a freely available public database intended as a resource for research on the immune response to SARS-CoV-2. Samples came from the ongoing ImmuneRACE study (first 160 participants) plus 1,254 subjects from 6 global collaborators. Sample metadata almost always included a de-identified subject ID, COVID-19 status, age in years and sex. Where HLA class I and class II types were available, the types were taken from metadata supplied by the sample provider, not from assay-based typing. The material from the prospective study consisted of cDNA or gDNA derived from T cells, B-cell-depleted T cells, or PBMCs. Deeply sampled blood TCRbeta repertoires from subjects exposed to, actively infected with, or recovered from COVID-19 were included in the dataset.

In Seattle, one collaborating source enrolled patients while the infection was active and tracked those patients longitudinally over the course of disease. Whole blood was collected in K2EDTA tubes by collaborating institutions according to the institutions' own protocols. Collaborator samples were shipped for TCRbeta analysis as frozen whole blood, isolated PBMCs, or DNA extracted from either sample type. Broader findings and caveats from the paper: The amount of clinical and demographic metadata varied by source and participant and was provided uncurated.

The CDR1 and CDR2 encoded by the germline V gene (reference sequence) are SGHNT and YYREEE. Unmatched junction bases come to 7, with V trimmed by 0 bases and J by 4 bases. Measured from the cysteine to the phenylalanine, the CDR3 is 16 residues long. The CDR3 DNA has 48 bases and is translated from base 1. TCRbeta CDR3 regions were amplified from genomic DNA using the immunoSEQ Assay, a bias-controlled multiplex PCR. As for the original processing: Nucleated cell counts per sample were estimated from amplification of reference gene primers within the assay. To quantify the absolute abundance of each unique TCRbeta CDR3 rearrangement, sequence reads were collapsed and filtered. For each sample, productive Simpson clonality was calculated by taking the square root of Simpson's diversity index across productive rearrangements. This immuneACCESS table, as held by TCRdb, lists in-frame sequences with V and J called but not all clones. Of the missing ones, under half trace to an unresolved V gene in checked studies; the others have no known cause. V and J calls and clone size come straight from that table; D and trimming were deduced from the DNA. The sample table lists about 130,000 clones, more than 90% of them with a count of one. Of the sample, approximately 4.6% is held by the ten largest clones.

This clone was found a few times. Its antigen is unknown. Base qualities are not recorded, but no much larger clone differs from it by a single base. Other DNA sequences in this sample translate to the same CDR3. The rearranged chain carries TRBV5-4 and TRBJ2-3, with TRBD1 matching 8 junction bases. The specimen was peripheral blood. This TCR was sampled from a man aged 55-75 years with COVID-19, enrolled during active disease. The base sequence is TGTGCCAGCAGCTTGGTCGCAGGGGGCGAGGCAGATACGCAGTATTTT. Its protein product is CASSLVAGGEADTQYF.